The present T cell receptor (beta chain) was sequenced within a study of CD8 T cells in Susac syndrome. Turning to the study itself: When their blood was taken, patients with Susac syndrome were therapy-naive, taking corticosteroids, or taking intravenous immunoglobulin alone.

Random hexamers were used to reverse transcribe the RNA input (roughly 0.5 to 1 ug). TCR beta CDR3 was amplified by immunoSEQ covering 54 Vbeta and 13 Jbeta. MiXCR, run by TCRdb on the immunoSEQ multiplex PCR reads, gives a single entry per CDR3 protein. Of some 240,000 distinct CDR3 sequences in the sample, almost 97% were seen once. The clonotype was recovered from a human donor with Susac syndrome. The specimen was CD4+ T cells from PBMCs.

As DNA, the CDR3 is TGTGCCAGCAGAGTAAGGGCTAGCAGGGATACGCAGTATTTT. This gives the protein CASRVRASRDTQYF. The V gene is TRBV7-2, the J gene TRBJ2-3; perhaps TRBD2 as D (5 bases). Trimming removed 6 bases from V and 6 bases from J, with 16 bases in between. CDR1 is SGHTA, CDR2 FQGNSA, per germline. The CDR3 sequence is 14 residues long.